This T cell receptor (beta chain) was obtained from a study of CD8 T cells in Susac syndrome. RNA in amounts of roughly 0.5 to 1 ug was reverse transcribed with random hexamers. TCRdb recomputed calls from the immunoSEQ multiplex PCR reads with MiXCR, one row per CDR3 protein. The data hold approximately 120,000 distinct CDR3 sequences, with over 85% observed a single time. The germline V gene has CDR1 MNHEY and CDR2 SMNVEV (reference sequence). This CDR3 has 14 amino acids. V dropped 6 bases and J dropped 4; count of bases not matched to a gene: 7. The chain carries TRBV27 and TRBJ1-1; 8 positions match TRBD1. This receptor was identified in a human donor with multiple sclerosis. What was sequenced was CD8+ T cells from PBMCs. The CDR3 bases are TGTGCCAGCAGAAGGGGGACAGGACTCACTGAAGCTTTCTTT. Translated: CASRRGTGLTEAFF.